This T cell receptor (beta chain) was sequenced in a study of OX40 agonist ivuxolimab in advanced cancers. About the study: A mean age of about 56 years, range about 20 to 79, was recorded, and roughly 80% were male.

Sequencing was performed with immunoSEQ multiplex PCR; in TCRdb, only in-frame clones are kept and a portion is missing. The table has 30,000 or so clones, 80% to 85% seen once. This CDR3 spans 15 amino acids. After removal of 0 bases from V and 7 bases from J, the junction contained 6 bases not matched to a gene. CDR1 and CDR2 from the germline V gene are SGDLS and YYNGEE. Material: CD4+ or CD8+ T cells sorted from blood, obtained in a trial of the OX40 agonist ivuxolimab. The sequence was obtained from an adult with an advanced solid tumor such as melanoma, head and neck, liver or kidney cancer. This sequence joins TRBV9 and TRBJ2-3, with 9 bases lining up with TRBD2. DNA of the CDR3: TGTGCCAGCAGCGTAGGCGGGGGGGCTCTTAATACGCAGTATTTT. This codes for CASSVGGGALNTQYF.